This T cell receptor (beta chain) was identified in a study of blood T cells in healthy people across ages. PCR was performed a second time for 7 to 11 cycles using a sample-barcoded 5' primer and a J-beta primer mix. Using its own MiXCR run on the 5' RACE reads, TCRdb lists one record per CDR3 protein. Of 750,000 to 850,000 distinct CDR3 sequences in the sample, 25% were seen once. V gave up 6 bases and J gave up 7 bases; unmatched junction bases: 8. This CDR3 contains 14 residues. Germline V gives CDR1 MNHEY, CDR2 SVGEGT. Separately, the same data were catalogued under a study of T cells of mothers and their children. That paper notes: Sequencing revealed no T cell clones that were persistent and microchimeric.

What was sequenced was blood. The origin of this receptor is a boy younger than 18 in good health. V is TRBV6-2 or TRBV6-3 and J is TRBJ2-1, with 8 bases identical to TRBD1. This chain's CDR3 is CASSTDRGGNEQFF. Written as DNA, the CDR3 is TGTGCCAGCAGCACTGACAGGGGCGGTAATGAGCAGTTCTTC.